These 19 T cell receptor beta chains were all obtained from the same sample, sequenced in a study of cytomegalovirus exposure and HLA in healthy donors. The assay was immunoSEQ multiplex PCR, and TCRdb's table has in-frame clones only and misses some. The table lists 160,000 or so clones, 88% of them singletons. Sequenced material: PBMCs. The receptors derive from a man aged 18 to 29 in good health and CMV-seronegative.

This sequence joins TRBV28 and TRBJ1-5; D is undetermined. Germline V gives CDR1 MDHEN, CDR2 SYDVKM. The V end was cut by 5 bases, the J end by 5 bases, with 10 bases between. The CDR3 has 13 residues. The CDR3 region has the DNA TGTGCCAGCAGTCGCTGGGCCGATCAGCCCCAGCATTTT. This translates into CASSRWADQPQHF.

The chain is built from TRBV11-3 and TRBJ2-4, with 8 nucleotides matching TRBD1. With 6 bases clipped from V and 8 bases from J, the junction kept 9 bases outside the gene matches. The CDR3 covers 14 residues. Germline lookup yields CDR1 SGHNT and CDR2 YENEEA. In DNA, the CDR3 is TGTGCCAGCAGGTCCGGGACAGGCGGATACATTCAGTACTTC. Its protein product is CASRSGTGGYIQYF.

In nucleotides, the CDR3 is TGTGCCAGCAGTTACTCGAGCGGGGGGGTCGACAATGAGCAGTTCTTC. Translated: CASSYSSGGVDNEQFF. The chain employs TRBV6-5 and TRBJ2-1; TRBD2 agrees at 10 bases. Trimming took 0 bases from V and 5 from J; bases not matched to a gene: 4. From germline, CDR1 is MNHEY and CDR2 SVGAGI. This CDR3 is 16 amino acids long.

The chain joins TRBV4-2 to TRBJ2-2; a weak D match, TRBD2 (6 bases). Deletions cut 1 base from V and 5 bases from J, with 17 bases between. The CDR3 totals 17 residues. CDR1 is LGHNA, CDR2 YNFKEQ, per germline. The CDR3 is CASSQALSGSGTGELFF. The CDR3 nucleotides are TGTGCCAGCAGCCAAGCCCTCTCCGGGAGTGGAACCGGGGAGCTGTTTTTT.

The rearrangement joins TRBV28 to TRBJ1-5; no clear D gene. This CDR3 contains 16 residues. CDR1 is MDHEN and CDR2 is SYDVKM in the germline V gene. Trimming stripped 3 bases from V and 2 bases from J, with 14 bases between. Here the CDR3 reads CASSFLSLGGNQPQHF. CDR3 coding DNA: TGTGCCAGCAGTTTTTTGAGTCTCGGGGGCAATCAGCCCCAGCATTTT.

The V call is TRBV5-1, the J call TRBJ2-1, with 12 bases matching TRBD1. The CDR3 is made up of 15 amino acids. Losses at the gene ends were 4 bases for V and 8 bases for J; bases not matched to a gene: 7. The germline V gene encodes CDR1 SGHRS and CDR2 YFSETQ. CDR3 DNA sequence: TGCGCCAGCAGCCCGGGACAGGGGGCGGTCGATGAGCAGTTCTTC. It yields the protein CASSPGQGAVDEQFF. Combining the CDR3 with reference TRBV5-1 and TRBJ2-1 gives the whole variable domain KAGVTQTPRYLIKTRGQQVTLSCSPISGHRSVSWYQQTPGQGLQFLFEYFSETQRNKGNFPGRFSGRQFSNSRSEMNVSTLELGDSALYLCASSPGQGAVDEQFFGPGTRLTVL.

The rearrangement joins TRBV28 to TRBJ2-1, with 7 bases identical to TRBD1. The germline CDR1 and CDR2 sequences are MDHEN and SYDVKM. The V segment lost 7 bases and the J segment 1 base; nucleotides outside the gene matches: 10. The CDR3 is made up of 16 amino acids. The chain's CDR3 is CASTKLGTVSYNEQFF. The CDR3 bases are TGTGCCAGCACAAAACTCGGGACAGTATCCTACAATGAGCAGTTCTTC.

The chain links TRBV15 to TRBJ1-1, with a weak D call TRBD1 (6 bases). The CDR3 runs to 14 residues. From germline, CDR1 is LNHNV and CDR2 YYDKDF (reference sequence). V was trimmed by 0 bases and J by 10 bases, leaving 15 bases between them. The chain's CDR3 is CATSRDRGGGLAFF. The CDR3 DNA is TGTGCCACCAGCAGAGATCGGGGGGGCGGGTTAGCTTTCTTT.

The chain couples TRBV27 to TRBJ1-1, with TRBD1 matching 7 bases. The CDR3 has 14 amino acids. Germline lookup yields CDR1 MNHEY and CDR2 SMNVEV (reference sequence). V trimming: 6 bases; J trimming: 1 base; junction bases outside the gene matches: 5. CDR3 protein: CASSPGTANTEAFF. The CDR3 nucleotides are TGTGCCAGCAGCCCCGGGACAGCGAACACTGAAGCTTTCTTT.

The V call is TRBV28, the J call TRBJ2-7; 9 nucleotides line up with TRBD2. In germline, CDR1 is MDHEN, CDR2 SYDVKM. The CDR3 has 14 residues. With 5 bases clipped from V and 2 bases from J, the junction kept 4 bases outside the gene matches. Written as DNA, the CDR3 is TGTGCCAGCAGTCTGCTAGCGGGACCCTACGAGCAGTACTTC. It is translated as CASSLLAGPYEQYF.

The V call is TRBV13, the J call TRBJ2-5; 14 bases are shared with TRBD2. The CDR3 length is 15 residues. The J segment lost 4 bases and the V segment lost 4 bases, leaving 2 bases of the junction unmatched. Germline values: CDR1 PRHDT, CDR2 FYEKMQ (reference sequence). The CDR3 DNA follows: TGTGCCAGCAGCTCCGGGACTAGCGGGGGAGAGACCCAGTACTTC. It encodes CASSSGTSGGETQYF.

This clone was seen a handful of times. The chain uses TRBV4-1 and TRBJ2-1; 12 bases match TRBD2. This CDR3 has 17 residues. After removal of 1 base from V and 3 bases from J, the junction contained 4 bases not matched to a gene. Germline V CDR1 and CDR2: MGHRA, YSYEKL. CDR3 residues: CASSQARTSGNYNEQFF. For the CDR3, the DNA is TGCGCCAGCAGCCAAGCCCGGACTAGCGGGAACTACAATGAGCAGTTCTTC.

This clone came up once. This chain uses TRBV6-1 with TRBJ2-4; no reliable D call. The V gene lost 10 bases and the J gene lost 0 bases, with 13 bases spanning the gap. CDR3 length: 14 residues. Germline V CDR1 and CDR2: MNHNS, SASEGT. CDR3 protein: CATHKAAAKNIQYF. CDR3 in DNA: TGTGCCACCCACAAGGCGGCAGCCAAAAACATTCAGTACTTC.

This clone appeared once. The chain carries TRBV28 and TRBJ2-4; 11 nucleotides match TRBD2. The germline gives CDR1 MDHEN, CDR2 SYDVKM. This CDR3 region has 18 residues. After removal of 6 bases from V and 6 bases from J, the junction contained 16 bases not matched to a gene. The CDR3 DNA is TGTGCCAGCAGCTGGGTCTTAAGAGCGGGACTAGCGGTAAACATTCAGTACTTC. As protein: CASSWVLRAGLAVNIQYF.

The CDR3, as DNA: TGCGCCAGCAGCATGGGGGACTTCACAGATACGCAGTATTTT. It is translated as CASSMGDFTDTQYF. The chain is built from TRBV5-1 and TRBJ2-3, with a weak D call TRBD2 (6 bases). This CDR3 has 14 amino acids. The germline gives CDR1 SGHRS, CDR2 YFSETQ. Trimming stripped 4 bases from V and 2 bases from J, with 11 bases between.

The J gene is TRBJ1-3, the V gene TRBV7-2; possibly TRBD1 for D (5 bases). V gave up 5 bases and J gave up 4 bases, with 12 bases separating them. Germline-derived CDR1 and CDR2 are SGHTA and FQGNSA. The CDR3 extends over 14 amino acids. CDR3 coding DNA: TGTGCCAGCAGCCCAGGGTCAGGAGGAAACACCATATATTTT. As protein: CASSPGSGGNTIYF. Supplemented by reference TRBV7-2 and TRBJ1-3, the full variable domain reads GAGVSQSPSNKVTEKGKDVELRCDPISGHTALYWYRQSLGQGLEFLIYFQGNSAPDKSGLPSDRFSAERTGGSVSTLTIQRTQQEDSAVYLCASSPGSGGNTIYFGEGSWLTVV.

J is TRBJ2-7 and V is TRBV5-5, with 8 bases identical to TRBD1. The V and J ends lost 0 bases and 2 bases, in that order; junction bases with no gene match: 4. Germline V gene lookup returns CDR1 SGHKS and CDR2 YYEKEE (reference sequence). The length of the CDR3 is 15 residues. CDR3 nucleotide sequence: TGTGCCAGCAGCTTGGAGGGACAGGCAACCTACGAGCAGTACTTC. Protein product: CASSLEGQATYEQYF.

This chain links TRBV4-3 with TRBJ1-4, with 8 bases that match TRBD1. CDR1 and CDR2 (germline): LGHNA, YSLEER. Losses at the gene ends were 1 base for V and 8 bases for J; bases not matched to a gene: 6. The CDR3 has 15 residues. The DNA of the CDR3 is TGCGCCAGCAGCCAAGGGACAGGGTCACGGGAAAAACTGTTTTTT. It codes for CASSQGTGSREKLFF.

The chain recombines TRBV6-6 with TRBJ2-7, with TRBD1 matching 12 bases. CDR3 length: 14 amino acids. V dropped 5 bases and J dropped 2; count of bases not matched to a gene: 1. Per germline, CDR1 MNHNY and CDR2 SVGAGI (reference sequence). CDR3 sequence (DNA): TGTGCCAGCAGTGGGACAGGGGGCCCCTACGAGCAGTACTTC. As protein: CASSGTGGPYEQYF.